Shown below are 19 T cell receptor beta chains from a single sample sequenced in a study of response to subunit inactivated influenza vaccine. TCRdb recomputed calls from the RT-PCR reads with MiXCR, one row per CDR3 protein. The sample lists more than 700,000 distinct CDR3 sequences; over 20% were seen once. The sequences come from PBMCs from blood, collected around 5 days after vaccination. These receptors came from a man aged 50-60 years who received an inactivated influenza vaccine.

The CDR3 sequence: CATSRDFVDTGDEQYF. The CDR3 DNA is TGTGCCACCAGCAGAGATTTTGTAGACACGGGGGACGAGCAGTACTTC. This chain links TRBV15 with TRBJ2-7; D is possibly TRBD2 (6 bases). The CDR3 spans 16 residues. V was pared by 0 bases and J by 5 bases, with 17 bases between. Germline assignment: CDR1 LNHNV and CDR2 YYDKDF (reference sequence). Based on the CDR3 plus reference TRBV15 and TRBJ2-7, the full variable domain is DAMVIQNPRYQVTQFGKPVTLSCSQTLNHNVMYWYQQKSSQAPKLLFHYYDKDFNNEADTPDNFQSRRPNTSFCFLDIRSPGLGDTAMYLCATSRDFVDTGDEQYFGPGTRLTVT.

This chain uses TRBV5-1 with TRBJ2-7; perhaps TRBD2 as D (6 bases). Germline lookup yields CDR1 SGHRS and CDR2 YFSETQ. The CDR3 loop spans 14 amino acids. Trimming pared 4 bases from V and 4 bases from J, leaving 15 bases between. The CDR3 DNA reads TGCGCCAGCAGCGTGGCGGGACTCCCGTACGAGCAGTACTTC. Protein product: CASSVAGLPYEQYF. Supplemented by reference TRBV5-1 and TRBJ2-7, the full variable domain reads KAGVTQTPRYLIKTRGQQVTLSCSPISGHRSVSWYQQTPGQGLQFLFEYFSETQRNKGNFPGRFSGRQFSNSRSEMNVSTLELGDSALYLCASSVAGLPYEQYFGPGTRLTVT.

This clonotype was seen repeatedly, ten times or more. The chain links TRBV27 to TRBJ2-7, with D possibly TRBD2 on 7 matching bases. The CDR3 is 15 amino acids. The germline V and J ends were trimmed by 3 bases and 3 bases, with 15 bases remaining between them. Germline lookup yields CDR1 MNHEY and CDR2 SMNVEV (reference sequence). The CDR3 sequence is CASSFEGGLVYEQYF. The CDR3, as DNA: TGTGCCAGCAGTTTCGAGGGGGGGCTAGTCTACGAGCAGTACTTC.

The chain links TRBV7-2 to TRBJ2-3, with TRBD1 matching over 8 bases. V was pared by 3 bases and J by 4 bases, with 3 bases of the junction left unmatched. CDR3 length equals 14 residues. The V gene's germline CDR1 is SGHTA and CDR2 FQGNSA. The CDR3 coding sequence is TGTGCCAGCAGCTTGGCGGGACAGGCAGATACGCAGTATTTT. Its translation: CASSLAGQADTQYF.

The rearrangement joins TRBV12-3 or TRBV12-4 to TRBJ1-3; D ambiguous. The CDR3 has 14 residues. With 0 bases removed from V and 4 bases from J, the gap between germline ends came to 7 bases. The CDR3 reads CASSLAPGGNTIYF. The CDR3 DNA follows: TGTGCCAGCAGTTTAGCGCCCGGGGGAAACACCATATATTTT.

The table lists this clonotype with a few counts. The genes are TRBV6-2 or TRBV6-3 and TRBJ2-7, with 7 bases matching TRBD1. Germline lookup yields CDR1 MNHEY and CDR2 SVGEGT. V dropped 5 bases and J dropped 3; count of bases not matched to a gene: 16. There are 17 residues in the CDR3. This CDR3 reads CASSRIISGTASYEQYF. CDR3 nucleotide sequence: TGTGCCAGCAGTCGGATTATATCCGGGACAGCGAGCTACGAGCAGTACTTC.

This clonotype was seen more than once but under ten times. The V and J genes are TRBV29-1 and TRBJ2-1; 10 nucleotides match TRBD2. Germline lookup yields CDR1 SQVTM and CDR2 ANQGSEA. After removal of 0 bases from V and 1 base from J, the junction contained 6 bases not matched to a gene. This CDR3 has 17 residues. The CDR3: CSVEDLSGGASYNEQFF. The CDR3 coding sequence is TGCAGCGTTGAAGATCTAAGCGGGGGGGCGTCCTACAATGAGCAGTTCTTC.

The rearrangement links TRBV2 to TRBJ2-7, with D tentatively TRBD1 (6 bases). CDR1 and CDR2 (germline): SNHLY, FYNNEI. With 7 bases removed from V and 3 bases from J, the gap between germline ends came to 10 bases. The CDR3 runs to 12 residues. The CDR3 DNA is TGTGCCAGCACGGAGACAGGCTACGAGCAGTACTTC. This codes for CASTETGYEQYF.

V usage is TRBV5-5 and J usage is TRBJ2-5, with 8 nucleotides matching TRBD1. V shed 1 base, J shed 4 bases, and the junction held 6 bases outside the gene matches. This CDR3 is built from 15 residues. From germline, CDR1 is SGHKS and CDR2 YYEKEE (reference sequence). DNA for the CDR3: TGTGCCAGCAGCTTGTTCGGCCAGGGGGCAGAGACCCAGTACTTC. It is translated as CASSLFGQGAETQYF.

J is TRBJ2-5 and V is TRBV30; no firm D call. Per germline, CDR1 GTSNPN and CDR2 SVGIG (reference sequence). Trimming left V 5 bases short and J 2 bases short, with 6 bases between. The CDR3 is 11 residues long. The CDR3 DNA sequence: TGTGCCTGGGCTAGTCAAGAGACCCAGTACTTC. This translates into CAWASQETQYF.

The chain is built from TRBV15 and TRBJ2-5; D remains ambiguous. V was shortened by 0 bases and J by 5 bases, with 16 bases between the two germline ends. Germline CDR1 is LNHNV and CDR2 is YYDKDF (reference sequence). This CDR3 has 16 residues. The CDR3, as DNA: TGTGCCACCAGCAGAGATCGTTTGGGTGGTTCCGAGACCCAGTACTTC. Translated: CATSRDRLGGSETQYF.

This clonotype came up many times. The J gene is TRBJ2-1, the V gene TRBV6-5; TRBD2 agrees at 8 bases. The CDR3 length is 13 residues. Germline trimming cut 2 bases from V and 7 bases from J; bases unmatched to any gene: 1. Germline values: CDR1 MNHEY, CDR2 SVGAGI. The CDR3 protein is CASSYGTRNEQFF. The CDR3 DNA is TGTGCCAGCAGTTACGGGACTAGAAATGAGCAGTTCTTC.

This clonotype appeared a few times. The V and J genes are TRBV5-1 and TRBJ2-7, with D unresolved. V lost 0 bases and J 2 bases, leaving 9 bases between the germline ends. Per the germline V gene, CDR1 is SGHRS and CDR2 is YFSETQ. This CDR3 is 14 amino acids long. Here the CDR3 DNA reads TGCGCCAGCAGCTTGGCACAGCTCCCCTACGAGCAGTACTTC. Encoded protein: CASSLAQLPYEQYF. Using reference TRBV5-1 and TRBJ2-7 for the parts outside the CDR3, the full variable domain is KAGVTQTPRYLIKTRGQQVTLSCSPISGHRSVSWYQQTPGQGLQFLFEYFSETQRNKGNFPGRFSGRQFSNSRSEMNVSTLELGDSALYLCASSLAQLPYEQYFGPGTRLTVT.

This clonotype was seen a few times. J is TRBJ2-3 and V is TRBV4-1; 10 positions match TRBD1. Germline CDR1 is MGHRA and CDR2 is YSYEKL. This CDR3 is built from 15 residues. The V and J ends lost 2 bases and 4 bases, in that order; junction bases with no gene match: 3. CDR3 DNA sequence: TGCGCCAGCAGCCAACTAGGGACAGGGGCAGATACGCAGTATTTT. Translating gives CASSQLGTGADTQYF.

The J gene is TRBJ2-7, the V gene TRBV9; perhaps TRBD1 as D (6 bases). The CDR3 loop spans 16 amino acids. Trimming stripped 3 bases from V and 2 bases from J, with 18 bases between. Germline V gene lookup returns CDR1 SGDLS and CDR2 YYNGEE. Here the CDR3 reads CASSAQIGQPAYEQYF. Here the CDR3 DNA reads TGTGCCAGCAGCGCCCAGATCGGACAGCCAGCCTACGAGCAGTACTTC. Complete variable domain (other parts from reference TRBV9 and TRBJ2-7): DSGVTQTPKHLITATGQRVTLRCSPRSGDLSVYWYQQSLDQGLQFLIQYYNGEERAKGNILERFSAQQFPDLHSELNLSSLELGDSALYFCASSAQIGQPAYEQYFGPGTRLTVT.

The chain joins TRBV4-2 to TRBJ2-3; D possibly uses TRBD1 or TRBD2 (6 bases each). This CDR3 contains 14 residues. With 1 base removed from V and 6 bases from J, the gap between germline ends came to 11 bases. The germline V gene encodes CDR1 LGHNA and CDR2 YNFKEQ. The CDR3 nucleotides read TGTGCCAGCAGCCAAGGGACTACAGGGGATACGCAGTATTTT. Encoded protein: CASSQGTTGDTQYF.

As DNA, the CDR3 is TGCGCCAGCAGCTTGGCTCCAGGGAACTACGAGCAGTACTTC. Encoded protein: CASSLAPGNYEQYF. The chain combines TRBV5-1 with TRBJ2-7; perhaps TRBD1 as D (5 bases). The CDR3 is 14 residues long. Germline CDR1 is SGHRS and CDR2 is YFSETQ. V dropped 0 bases and J dropped 3 bases, with 10 bases sitting between them.

The V call is TRBV11-2, the J call TRBJ2-1, with TRBD2 matching over 8 bases. CDR3 length: 16 amino acids. V gave up 1 base and J gave up 5 bases; unmatched junction bases: 7. Germline CDR1 and CDR2: SGHAT and FQNNGV. As DNA, the CDR3 is TGTGCCAGCAGCTTAGGCCCTAGCGGGCACCACAATGAGCAGTTCTTC. Amino acids: CASSLGPSGHHNEQFF.

The chain uses TRBV12-3 or TRBV12-4 and TRBJ2-1; TRBD1 matches 8 bases. Losses at the gene ends were 4 bases for V and 9 bases for J; bases not matched to a gene: 5. CDR3 length: 13 residues. Written as DNA, the CDR3 is TGTGCCAGCAGTTCGGACAGGGTATTTGAGCAGTTCTTC. Translated: CASSSDRVFEQFF.